These T cell receptor beta chains were read from a single sample in a study of cytomegalovirus exposure and HLA in healthy donors. The data were produced by immunoSEQ multiplex PCR, yet TCRdb's version contains in-frame clones alone and is incomplete. The data contain over 150,000 clones, about 86% of them singletons. The source material was PBMCs. The source of these receptors is a human donor in good health. Each CDR3 is given with its conserved first and last residue. D genes are given only for firm matches. Only part of the rows carry a size: once, few, many, or a class if the clone is expanded.

V,D,size,J,CDR3,DNA
TRBV5-6,NA,NA,TRBJ2-5,CASSIDITETQYF,TGTGCCAGCAGCATTGACATCACGGAGACCCAGTACTTC
TRBV6-4,NA,once,TRBJ2-7,CASSDQIGGEQYF,TGTGCCAGCAGTGACCAAATCGGGGGTGAGCAGTACTTC
TRBV4-1,NA,once,TRBJ1-1,CASSQVPFSTRNTEAFF,TGCGCCAGCAGCCAAGTTCCCTTTTCTACGAGGAACACTGAAGCTTTCTTT
TRBV2,TRBD2,NA,TRBJ2-7,CASRDRSGRDYEQYF,TGTGCCAGCAGAGACCGAAGCGGGAGGGACTACGAGCAGTACTTC
TRBV4-3,TRBD2,NA,TRBJ2-2,CASSQSGTSGYTGELFF,TGCGCCAGCAGCCAATCCGGGACTAGCGGTTACACCGGGGAGCTGTTTTTT
TRBV5-1,NA,NA,TRBJ2-5,CASSLEAGAQETQYF,TGCGCCAGCAGCTTGGAGGCAGGGGCACAAGAGACCCAGTACTTC
TRBV5-4,NA,NA,TRBJ2-3,CASSLRGDTQYF,TGTGCCAGCAGCTTGCGAGGAGATACGCAGTATTTT
TRBV28,NA,NA,TRBJ2-1,CASSPLGGLGEEQFF,TGTGCCAGCAGTCCTCTTGGGGGCTTGGGGGAGGAGCAGTTCTTC
TRBV5-4,NA,NA,TRBJ1-2,CASSLANPGDYGYTF,TGTGCCAGCAGCTTGGCCAATCCCGGGGACTATGGCTACACCTTC
TRBV19,NA,NA,TRBJ1-5,CASSKGRVYGNQPQHF,TGTGCCAGTAGTAAGGGGCGAGTTTACGGCAATCAGCCCCAGCATTTT
TRBV5-1,TRBD1,NA,TRBJ1-1,CASTRTGMATEAFF,TGCGCCAGCACGAGGACAGGGATGGCCACTGAAGCTTTCTTT
TRBV7-9,TRBD1,NA,TRBJ2-7,CASSWTGGAYEQYF,TGTGCCAGCAGCTGGACAGGGGGCGCTTACGAGCAGTACTTC
TRBV10-3,TRBD1,once,TRBJ2-7,CAIRTGTGAYEQYF,TGTGCCATACGGACCGGGACAGGGGCCTACGAGCAGTACTTC
TRBV7-2,NA,NA,TRBJ1-3,CASSSTRDRNTIYF,TGTGCCAGCAGCTCGACCCGGGACAGAAACACCATATATTTT
TRBV2,TRBD1,once,TRBJ1-6,CASSPGTGYNSPLHF,TGTGCCAGCAGTCCCGGGACAGGGTATAATTCACCCCTCCACTTT
TRBV28,TRBD2,NA,TRBJ2-7,CASRKGTSGTYEQYF,TGTGCCAGCAGGAAAGGGACTAGCGGGACCTACGAGCAGTACTTC
TRBV6-4,NA,NA,TRBJ1-1,CASSSDFRSNTEAFF,TGTGCCAGCAGCAGTGACTTTAGATCGAACACTGAAGCTTTCTTT
TRBV5-1,NA,once,TRBJ1-3,CASSLFGEGNTIYF,TGCGCCAGCAGCTTGTTCGGGGAAGGAAACACCATATATTTT
TRBV2,TRBD1,few,TRBJ1-2,CASSSGTGTNYGYTF,TGTGCCAGCAGTTCCGGGACAGGGACCAACTATGGCTACACCTTC
TRBV15,TRBD2,NA,TRBJ2-2,CATSRLAGQTANTGELFF,TGTGCCACCAGCAGACTAGCGGGTCAAACAGCGAACACCGGGGAGCTGTTTTTT
TRBV2,TRBD2,NA,TRBJ2-1,CASGPQRGGSYNEQFF,TGTGCCAGCGGCCCGCAGCGGGGGGGCTCCTACAATGAGCAGTTCTTC
TRBV2,NA,NA,TRBJ2-5,CASYRDSGETQYF,TGTGCCAGCTACAGGGATTCGGGGGAGACCCAGTACTTC
TRBV5-1,NA,NA,TRBJ1-2,CASNGGGPFYGYTF,TGCGCCAGCAATGGCGGGGGGCCTTTCTATGGCTACACCTTC
TRBV28,TRBD1,NA,TRBJ2-5,CASRQQGQKMRETQYF,TGTGCCAGCAGGCAACAGGGACAGAAAATGCGGGAGACCCAGTACTTC
TRBV7-8,NA,NA,TRBJ1-3,CASSLRRGAVADTIYF,TGTGCCAGCAGCTTAAGAAGGGGCGCAGTGGCGGACACCATATATTTT
TRBV28,NA,NA,TRBJ2-5,CASSWPAAQETQYF,TGTGCCAGCAGTTGGCCAGCGGCTCAAGAGACCCAGTACTTC
TRBV28,TRBD1,NA,TRBJ1-2,CASSFPARQGAHPFYGYTF,TGTGCCAGCAGTTTCCCCGCCCGACAGGGGGCCCATCCCTTCTATGGCTACACCTTC
TRBV7-2,NA,NA,TRBJ2-1,CASSFEKYNEQFF,TGTGCCAGCAGCTTTGAGAAGTACAATGAGCAGTTCTTC
TRBV5-6,TRBD1,once,TRBJ1-2,CASSLVAGGGYGYTF,TGTGCCAGCAGCTTGGTGGCAGGGGGCGGCTATGGCTACACCTTC
TRBV20-1,NA,NA,TRBJ1-1,CSAFRQTEAFF,TGCAGTGCTTTCCGACAGACTGAAGCTTTCTTT
TRBV7-3,NA,NA,TRBJ1-1,CASSFGGGNTEAFF,TGTGCCAGCAGTTTTGGGGGGGGGAACACTGAAGCTTTCTTT
TRBV2,NA,NA,TRBJ2-2,CASRNQAKGVTGELFF,TGTGCCAGCAGGAACCAAGCTAAAGGGGTCACCGGGGAGCTGTTTTTT
TRBV7-2,NA,NA,TRBJ2-2,CASSLNTGELFF,TGTGCCAGCAGCCTAAACACCGGGGAGCTGTTTTTT
TRBV9,TRBD2,medium-sized,TRBJ2-3,CASSGDGGGTDTQYF,TGTGCCAGCAGCGGAGACGGGGGGGGCACAGATACGCAGTATTTT
TRBV5-8,NA,NA,TRBJ1-2,CASSLSGFNYGYTF,TGTGCCAGCAGCTTGTCCGGGTTTAACTATGGCTACACCTTC
TRBV5-4,NA,NA,TRBJ1-1,CASTRGTTEAFF,TGTGCCAGCACCCGCGGGACCACTGAAGCTTTCTTT
TRBV29-1,NA,once,TRBJ1-2,CSVEAIVNYGYTF,TGCAGCGTTGAGGCCATTGTGAACTATGGCTACACCTTC
TRBV7-3,NA,few,TRBJ1-6,CASSLGGGMGYNSPLHF,TGTGCCAGCAGCTTAGGTGGGGGCATGGGGTATAATTCACCCCTCCACTTT
TRBV5-1,NA,NA,TRBJ2-7,CASSATSRGGEQYF,TGCGCCAGCAGCGCAACTAGCCGCGGAGGGGAGCAGTACTTC
TRBV4-1,TRBD2,NA,TRBJ2-1,CASSPELGLAGVVDEQFF,TGCGCCAGCAGCCCGGAGTTGGGACTAGCGGGAGTAGTTGATGAGCAGTTCTTC
TRBV6-5,TRBD1,NA,TRBJ2-5,CASGRTGQETQYF,TGTGCCAGCGGACGGACAGGACAAGAGACCCAGTACTTC
TRBV4-1,NA,few,TRBJ2-6,CASSQDMGLRRLANVLTF,TGCGCCAGCAGCCAAGATATGGGACTCCGAAGATTAGCCAACGTCCTGACTTTC
TRBV6-5,NA,NA,TRBJ2-1,CASSYRGTKNNEQFF,TGTGCCAGCAGTTACAGAGGGACAAAAAACAATGAGCAGTTCTTC
TRBV18,NA,NA,TRBJ2-5,CASSPVAGTGETQYF,TGTGCCAGCTCACCTGTGGCCGGTACAGGGGAGACCCAGTACTTC
TRBV5-6,NA,NA,TRBJ1-2,CASSWGPHEPYGYTF,TGTGCCAGCAGCTGGGGGCCCCATGAACCTTATGGCTACACCTTC
TRBV19,TRBD2,NA,TRBJ2-1,CASKSGSSYNEQFF,TGTGCCAGTAAGAGCGGGAGCTCCTACAATGAGCAGTTCTTC
TRBV9,NA,NA,TRBJ1-3,CASSVDTGNTIYF,TGTGCCAGCAGCGTTGACACTGGAAACACCATATATTTT
TRBV18,NA,NA,TRBJ1-2,CASSPIGADGYTF,TGTGCCAGCTCACCAATAGGGGCCGATGGCTACACCTTC
TRBV27,NA,NA,TRBJ2-7,CASSLSRLVVYEQYF,TGTGCCAGCAGTTTAAGTCGGCTAGTCGTCTACGAGCAGTACTTC
TRBV25-1,TRBD1,NA,TRBJ1-2,CASSTQGPRNYGYTF,TGTGCCAGCAGTACACAGGGGCCGAGGAACTATGGCTACACCTTC
TRBV2,NA,NA,TRBJ2-7,CASSPTVYEQYF,TGTGCCAGCAGCCCAACGGTCTACGAGCAGTACTTC
TRBV9,TRBD1,NA,TRBJ2-7,CASSPSRVGTGEVDEQYF,TGTGCCAGCAGCCCTAGTAGGGTCGGGACAGGGGAGGTTGACGAGCAGTACTTC
TRBV5-1,NA,NA,TRBJ2-2,CATTDSSNTGELFF,TGCGCCACTACGGACAGTTCGAACACCGGGGAGCTGTTTTTT
TRBV19,NA,NA,TRBJ2-3,CASNPGSRVTDTQYF,TGTGCCAGTAATCCTGGGTCGAGGGTCACAGATACGCAGTATTTT